A selection of T cell receptor beta chains follows, all from one sample in a study of technical replicates of blood from a handful of donors. TCRdb's copy holds only in-frame clones and misses some; the assay was immunoSEQ multiplex PCR. The sample includes tens of thousands of clones, 95% of them seen just once. Sequencing input: T cells isolated from PBMCs. These receptors were taken from a human donor in good health. CDR3s leave out the opening cysteine and the closing phenylalanine or tryptophan. Only part of the rows carry a size: once, few, many, or a class if the clone is expanded.

CDR3 length	J gene	V gene	clone size	CDR3 protein
12	TRBJ1-3	TRBV7-8	NA	ASRRAGDGNTIY
14	TRBJ1-4	TRBV6-5	NA	ASSSPTGGANEKLF
12	TRBJ1-2	TRBV19	NA	ASKTGQGNYGYT
13	TRBJ2-5	TRBV11-2	NA	ASSPRDLYQETQY
16	TRBJ2-7	TRBV28	NA	ASSLIPGTGGLSYEQY
15	TRBJ2-2	TRBV5-1	NA	ASSLYLAGGVSGELF
16	TRBJ2-6	TRBV7-2	NA	ASSLGPGQGTGANVLT
13	TRBJ2-7	TRBV7-2	NA	ASSRGSAPSWEQY
13	TRBJ2-1	TRBV6-1	NA	ASSLTSGTYNEQF
13	TRBJ2-2	TRBV19	NA	ASSIWAGRTGELF
14	TRBJ2-3	TRBV5-1	NA	ASSLVGRAPTDTQY
14	TRBJ2-2	TRBV9	NA	ASSVAEGSVTGELF
14	TRBJ1-5	TRBV7-5	NA	VRTYGDTPSNQPQH
12	TRBJ1-2	TRBV5-6	NA	ASSFPLTGYGYT
13	TRBJ1-1	TRBV28	NA	ASSFQEGRNTEAF
10	TRBJ1-1	TRBV5-1	NA	ASSPVGTEAF
15	TRBJ2-7	TRBV9	once	ASIPTYRWDRAYEQY
12	TRBJ1-2	TRBV28	NA	ASSLYSGVNGYT
11	TRBJ2-7	TRBV7-2	NA	ASSLAGAGEQY
10	TRBJ2-1	TRBV19	NA	ASSGGSNEQF
13	TRBJ2-3	TRBV2	NA	ASKISSGNTDTQY
14	TRBJ2-7	TRBV28	NA	ASTSSGTGGSYEQY